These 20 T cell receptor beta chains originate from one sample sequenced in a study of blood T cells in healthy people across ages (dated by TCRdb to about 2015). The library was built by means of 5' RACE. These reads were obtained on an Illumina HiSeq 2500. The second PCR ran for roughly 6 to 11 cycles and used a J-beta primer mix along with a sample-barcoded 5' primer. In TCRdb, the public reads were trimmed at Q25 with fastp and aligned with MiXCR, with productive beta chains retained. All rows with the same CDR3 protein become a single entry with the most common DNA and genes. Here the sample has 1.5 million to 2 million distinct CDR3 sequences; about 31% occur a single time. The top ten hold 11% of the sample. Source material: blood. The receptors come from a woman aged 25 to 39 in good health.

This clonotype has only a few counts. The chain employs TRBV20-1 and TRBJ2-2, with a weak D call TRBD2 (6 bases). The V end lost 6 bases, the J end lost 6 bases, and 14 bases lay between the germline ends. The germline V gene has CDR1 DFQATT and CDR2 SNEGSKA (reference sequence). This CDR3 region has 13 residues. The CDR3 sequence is CSAGDGRAGELFF. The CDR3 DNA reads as TGCAGTGCGGGGGACGGGAGAGCCGGGGAGCTGTTTTTT.

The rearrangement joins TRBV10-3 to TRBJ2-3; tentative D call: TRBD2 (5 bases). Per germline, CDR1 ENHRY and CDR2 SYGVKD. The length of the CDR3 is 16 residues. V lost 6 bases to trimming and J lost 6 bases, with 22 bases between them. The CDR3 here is CAIRAVDWRTSDTQYF. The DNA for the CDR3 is TGTGCCATCAGAGCCGTGGACTGGCGGACGTCGGATACGCAGTATTTT.

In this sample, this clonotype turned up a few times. CDR3 sequence: CASSPDRSQWETQYF. As DNA, the CDR3 is TGTGCCAGCAGTCCCGATCGATCTCAGTGGGAGACCCAGTACTTC. V is TRBV12-3 or TRBV12-4 and J is TRBJ2-5; D is unclear. Trimming took 5 bases from V and 5 from J, leaving 18 bases between them. The CDR3 runs 15 residues.

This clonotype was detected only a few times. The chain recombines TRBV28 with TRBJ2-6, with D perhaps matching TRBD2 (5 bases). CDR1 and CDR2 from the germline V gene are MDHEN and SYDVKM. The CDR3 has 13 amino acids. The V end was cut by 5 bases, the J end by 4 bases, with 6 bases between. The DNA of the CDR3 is TGTGCCAGCAGTGGACTCGGGGCCAACGTCCTGACTTTC. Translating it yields CASSGLGANVLTF.

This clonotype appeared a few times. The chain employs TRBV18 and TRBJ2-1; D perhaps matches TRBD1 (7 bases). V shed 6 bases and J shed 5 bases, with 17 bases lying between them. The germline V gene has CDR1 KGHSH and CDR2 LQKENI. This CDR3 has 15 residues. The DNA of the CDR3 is TGTGCCAGCTCGCCGGACAGGAGGGAGGACAATGAGCAGTTCTTC. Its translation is CASSPDRREDNEQFF.

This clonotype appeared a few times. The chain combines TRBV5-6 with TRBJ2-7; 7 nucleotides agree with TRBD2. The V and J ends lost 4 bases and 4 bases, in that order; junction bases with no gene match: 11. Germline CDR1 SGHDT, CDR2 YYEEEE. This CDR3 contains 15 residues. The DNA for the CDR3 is TGTGCCAGCAGCCTGGGGGGGGGAGGACTTTACGAGCAGTACTTC. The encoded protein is CASSLGGGGLYEQYF.

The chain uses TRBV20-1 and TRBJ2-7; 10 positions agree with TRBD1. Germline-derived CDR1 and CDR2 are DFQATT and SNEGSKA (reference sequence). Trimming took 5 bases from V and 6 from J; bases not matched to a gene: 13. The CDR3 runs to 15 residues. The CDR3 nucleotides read TGCAGTGCTGAGGGACAGGGGAACGGTATCGGCGAGCAGTACTTC. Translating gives CSAEGQGNGIGEQYF.

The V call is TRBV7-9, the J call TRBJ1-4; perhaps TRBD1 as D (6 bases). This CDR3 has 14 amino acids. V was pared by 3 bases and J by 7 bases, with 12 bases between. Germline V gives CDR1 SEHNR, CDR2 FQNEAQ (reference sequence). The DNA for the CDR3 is TGTGCCAGCAGCTTGGGAACAGGGCTTGAAAAACTGTTTTTT. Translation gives CASSLGTGLEKLFF.

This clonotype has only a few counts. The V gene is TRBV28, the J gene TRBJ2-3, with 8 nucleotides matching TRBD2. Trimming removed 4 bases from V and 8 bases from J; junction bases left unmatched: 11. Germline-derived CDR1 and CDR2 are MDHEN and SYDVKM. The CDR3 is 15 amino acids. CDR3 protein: CASSYPATLAVTQYF. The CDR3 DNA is TGTGCCAGCAGTTACCCCGCAACACTAGCGGTTACGCAGTATTTT.

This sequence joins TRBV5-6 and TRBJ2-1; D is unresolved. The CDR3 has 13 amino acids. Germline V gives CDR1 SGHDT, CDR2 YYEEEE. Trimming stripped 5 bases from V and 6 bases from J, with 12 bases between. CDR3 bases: TGTGCCAGCAGTTCTCAGTGGGGCAATGAGCAGTTCTTC. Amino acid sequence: CASSSQWGNEQFF.

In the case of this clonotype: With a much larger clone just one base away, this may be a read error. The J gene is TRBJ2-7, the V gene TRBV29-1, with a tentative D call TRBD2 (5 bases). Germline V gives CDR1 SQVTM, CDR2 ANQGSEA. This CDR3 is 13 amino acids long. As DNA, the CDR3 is TGCAGCGTTGAATTTTTATCGGGGTACGAGCGGTACTTC. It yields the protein CSVEFLSGYERYF.

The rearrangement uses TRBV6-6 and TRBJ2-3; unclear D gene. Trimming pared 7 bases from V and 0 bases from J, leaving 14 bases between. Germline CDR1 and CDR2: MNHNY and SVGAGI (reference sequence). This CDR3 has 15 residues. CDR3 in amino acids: CASTPGHASTDTQYF. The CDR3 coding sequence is TGTGCCAGCACCCCTGGTCATGCTAGCACAGATACGCAGTATTTT.

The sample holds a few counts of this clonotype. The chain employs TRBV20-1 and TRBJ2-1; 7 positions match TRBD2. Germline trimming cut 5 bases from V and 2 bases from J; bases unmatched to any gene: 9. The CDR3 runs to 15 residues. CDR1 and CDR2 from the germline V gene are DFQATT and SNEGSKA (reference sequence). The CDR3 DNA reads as TGCAGTGCTGGGGGTATTGGGAGGGCCTACAATGAGCAGTTCTTC. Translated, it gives CSAGGIGRAYNEQFF.

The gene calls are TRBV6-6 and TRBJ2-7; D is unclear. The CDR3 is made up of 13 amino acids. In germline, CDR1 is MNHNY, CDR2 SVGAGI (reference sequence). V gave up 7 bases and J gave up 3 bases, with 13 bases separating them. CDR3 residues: CASNRGPGYEQYF. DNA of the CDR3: TGTGCCAGCAACCGAGGACCGGGCTACGAGCAGTACTTC.

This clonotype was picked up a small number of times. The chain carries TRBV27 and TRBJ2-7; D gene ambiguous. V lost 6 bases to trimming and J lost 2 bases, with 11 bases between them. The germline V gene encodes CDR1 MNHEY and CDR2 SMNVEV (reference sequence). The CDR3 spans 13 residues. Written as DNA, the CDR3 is TGTGCCAGCAGAGGGCCTCGCGCCTACGAGCAGTACTTC. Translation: CASRGPRAYEQYF.

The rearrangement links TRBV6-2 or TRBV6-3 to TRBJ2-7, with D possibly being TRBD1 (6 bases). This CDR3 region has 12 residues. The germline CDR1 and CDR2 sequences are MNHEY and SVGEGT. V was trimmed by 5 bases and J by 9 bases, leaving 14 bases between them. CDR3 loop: CASSNREHGQYF. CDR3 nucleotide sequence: TGTGCCAGCAGTAACAGGGAACACGGGCAGTACTTC.

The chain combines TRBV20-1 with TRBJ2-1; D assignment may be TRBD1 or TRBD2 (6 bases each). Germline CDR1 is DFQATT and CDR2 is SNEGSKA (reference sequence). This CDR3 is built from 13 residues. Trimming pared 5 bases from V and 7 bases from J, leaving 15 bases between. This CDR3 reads CSAHKGGANEQFF. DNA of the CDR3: TGCAGTGCTCACAAGGGGGGAGCGAATGAGCAGTTCTTC.

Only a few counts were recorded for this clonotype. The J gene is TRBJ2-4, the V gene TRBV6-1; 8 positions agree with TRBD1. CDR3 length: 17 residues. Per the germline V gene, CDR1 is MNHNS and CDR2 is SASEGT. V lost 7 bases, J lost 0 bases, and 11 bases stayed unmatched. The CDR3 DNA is TGTGCCAGCAACAGGGGGACGGGGCTTATAGCCAAAAACATTCAGTACTTC. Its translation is CASNRGTGLIAKNIQYF.

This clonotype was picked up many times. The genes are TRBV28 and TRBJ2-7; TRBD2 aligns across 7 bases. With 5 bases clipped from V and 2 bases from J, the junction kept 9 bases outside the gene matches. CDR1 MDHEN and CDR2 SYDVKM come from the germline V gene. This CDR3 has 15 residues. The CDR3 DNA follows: TGTGCCAGCAGTCGGGACGGGAGGTTAGCCTACGAGCAGTACTTC. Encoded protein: CASSRDGRLAYEQYF.

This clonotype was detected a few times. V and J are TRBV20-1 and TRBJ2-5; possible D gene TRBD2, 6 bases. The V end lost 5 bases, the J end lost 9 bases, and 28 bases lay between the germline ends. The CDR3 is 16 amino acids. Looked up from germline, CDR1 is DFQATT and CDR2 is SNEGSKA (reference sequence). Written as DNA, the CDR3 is TGCAGTGCTCGGGAGACTGGGTACAGACGTCAGGAGGCCCAGTACTTC. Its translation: CSARETGYRRQEAQYF.